A selection of T cell receptor beta chains follows, all from one sample in a study of blood T cell repertoires in COVID-19. Clones were read by immunoSEQ multiplex PCR, and TCRdb kept only the in-frame ones, dropping some. The sample yields about 74,000 clones, around 91% seen once. The sequenced sample consisted of peripheral blood. The origin of the receptors is a woman aged 45 to 65 in a cohort sampled during active COVID-19. Each CDR3 is given with its conserved first and last residue. Each record gives: CDR3 protein, V gene, D gene. The D gene is left open where the match is weak.

CASSEEGGRRQPQHF	TRBV6-1	-
CASSLPRQGSSSYEQYF	TRBV5-1	TRBD1
CASSLSGGIQPQHF	TRBV5-1	TRBD1
CASSFSGNTGELFF	TRBV7-3	-
CASRGTGIRVGTDTQYF	TRBV27	TRBD1
CASSQLAGEPYNEQFF	TRBV3-1/TRBV3-2	TRBD2
CASSPTGGNEQYF	TRBV18	-
CASSLGGRGGDQYF	TRBV28	-
CASRRGARDTEAFF	TRBV19	-
CATSAPAGLVATDTQYF	TRBV24-1	TRBD2
CASSSYPRLAGVDTQYF	TRBV9	TRBD2
CASRSDRVSPLHF	TRBV27	TRBD1
CATSNFYEQFF	TRBV15	-
CASGLAEYNEQFF	TRBV6-5	TRBD2
CASSFLSGQETQYF	TRBV5-5	-
CASSLGGGGETQYF	TRBV28	-
CAIRGTGENSPLHF	TRBV10-3	TRBD1
CASSSGLGDAGELFF	TRBV7-3	-
CASSLASGTISYEQYF	TRBV5-1	TRBD2
CASSLRGSNQPQHF	TRBV27	-
CASSQRGSSNQPQHF	TRBV27	-
CASSPGQGDSPLHF	TRBV6-4	TRBD1
CASSIMAGGRYIQYF	TRBV19	TRBD2
CASSLSRVANEQFF	TRBV3-1/TRBV3-2	-
CASLGAGGTYEQYF	TRBV9	TRBD2
CASSQGLSKVQFF	TRBV18	-
CASSFPGQGYEQYF	TRBV5-1	TRBD1
CASSLGLGIYNEQFF	TRBV5-1	-
CACSLGASTDTQYF	TRBV30	-
CASSLWGKREGTNTGELFF	TRBV28	TRBD2
CASSVQTGPGNEQFF	TRBV7-3	TRBD1
CAWSPSPSGVMDEQFF	TRBV30	TRBD2
CSVEGRNEKLFF	TRBV29-1	-
CASSQDTSGGGTDTQYF	TRBV4-2	TRBD2
CASSSFEGGSIYGYTF	TRBV11-2	-
CASSLGVTGAGDTQYF	TRBV7-2	-
CASSLGGREPGNEQFF	TRBV5-4	TRBD2
CSARDWGEQYF	TRBV20-1	-
CASSTRGDLGHGYTF	TRBV19	-
CSVALTVNTEAFF	TRBV29-1	-
CASSLGQGDYGYTF	TRBV5-1	TRBD1
CASSPVEGTEAFF	TRBV11-2	-
CASRRRGADKHNEQFF	TRBV5-1	-
CASSEDRVSGNTIYF	TRBV6-1	-
CASSLTGDYGYTF	TRBV27	-
CASSGVSGQETQYF	TRBV28	-
CASSPGGGNTEAFF	TRBV18	-
CSVATGTSGNNEQFF	TRBV29-1	TRBD2
CASSLRTGGSDLIYGYTF	TRBV5-6	TRBD1
CASSLDGQGAYEQYF	TRBV5-1	TRBD1
CASSFLGQGGRNEQFF	TRBV27	-
CASSPGTSGSFAETQYF	TRBV5-8	TRBD2
CASSYGGPGNTIYF	TRBV6-5	-
CASWGAGGNQPQHF	TRBV27	-